Ten or more counts support the clone carrying this T cell receptor (beta chain). This specimen comes from a study of T cell changes during pregnancy in multiple sclerosis. The protocol was immunoSEQ multiplex PCR, while the TCRdb copy is restricted to in-frame clones and leaves out a portion. The sample yields under 95,000 clones, approximately 92% seen once. Trimming shortened V by 8 bases and J by 4 bases, and 15 bases separated the two germline ends. From germline, CDR1 is SNHLY and CDR2 FYNNEI. The CDR3 loop spans 14 amino acids. The sequence was obtained from a female donor with multiple sclerosis, enrolled in a pregnancy study. This chain connects TRBV2 to TRBJ2-1; possible D gene TRBD2, 5 bases. The sequencing used peripheral blood, collected after pregnancy. In DNA, the CDR3 is TGTGCCAGCGGACTGGCGGTGGGATACAATGAGCAGTTCTTC. Translating it yields CASGLAVGYNEQFF.